This record looks at one T cell receptor beta chain sequence and its context. A much more abundant neighbour one base away suggests this may be a read error. The CDR3 totals 14 residues. The ends were cut back, 7 bases at V and 9 bases at J, with 19 bases in the middle. It was with a sample-barcoded 5' primer and a J-beta primer mix that a second PCR of about 6 to 12 cycles was run. TCRdb used MiXCR to reprocess the 5' RACE reads, holding one entry per CDR3 protein. The sample has hundreds of thousands of distinct CDR3 sequences, over 40% seen once. This sample stems from a study of blood T cells in healthy people across ages.

The sequence derives from a woman aged 80 or older in good health. The specimen was blood. The chain recombines TRBV12-3 or TRBV12-4 with TRBJ2-1, with D possibly being TRBD1 (5 bases). This CDR3 is CASTLSSTATEQFF. CDR3 in DNA: TGTGCCAGCACCCTATCTTCGACAGCCACTGAGCAGTTCTTC.